Presented here are 30 T cell receptor beta chains from one specimen sequenced in a study of OX40 agonist ivuxolimab in advanced cancers. Only in-frame clones appear in the TCRdb table, and some are missing; sequencing was by immunoSEQ multiplex PCR. The data show tens of thousands of clones, with 91% seen just once and more than 14% held by the top ten. The sequencing here drew on CD4+ or CD8+ T cells sorted from blood, taken in a trial of the OX40 agonist ivuxolimab. The source of these receptors is an adult with an advanced solid tumor such as melanoma, head and neck, liver or kidney cancer.

The chain employs TRBV28 and TRBJ2-3, with D perhaps given as TRBD1 or TRBD2 (5 bases each). Per the germline V gene, CDR1 is MDHEN and CDR2 is SYDVKM. V lost 2 bases and J 4 bases, leaving 13 bases between the germline ends. The CDR3 is 15 residues long. CDR3 amino acids: CASSLGAGTADTQYF. The CDR3 nucleotides are TGTGCCAGCAGTTTAGGGGCGGGTACGGCAGATACGCAGTATTTT.

J is TRBJ2-3 and V is TRBV28, with 7 bases lining up with TRBD1. CDR1 MDHEN and CDR2 SYDVKM come from the germline V gene. Trimming took 5 bases from V and 4 from J; bases not matched to a gene: 3. This CDR3 has 13 residues. CDR3: CASSLTGADTQYF. The CDR3 DNA reads TGTGCCAGCAGTCTAACAGGGGCAGATACGCAGTATTTT.

This clone showed up just once. The genes are TRBV19 and TRBJ2-1; the match to TRBD2 covers 8 bases. Germline CDR1 is LNHDA and CDR2 is SQIVND (reference sequence). The CDR3 totals 12 residues. Trimming removed 3 bases from V and 14 bases from J; junction bases left unmatched: 6. CDR3 protein: CASSIDGTREFF. The CDR3 region has the DNA TGTGCCAGTAGTATTGATGGGACTAGGGAGTTCTTC.

This clone was detected only once. Other DNA sequences of this sample code for an identical CDR3. The chain has TRBV19 and TRBJ2-3; the D is unclear. V dropped 3 bases and J dropped 2 bases, with 6 bases sitting between them. This CDR3 has 13 residues. CDR1 and CDR2 from the germline V gene are LNHDA and SQIVND (reference sequence). CDR3 DNA: TGTGCCAGTAGTATCAGGAACACAGATACGCAGTATTTT. It specifies CASSIRNTDTQYF.

V is TRBV6-5 and J is TRBJ2-5; D gene unclear. Germline V gene lookup returns CDR1 MNHEY and CDR2 SVGAGI. The ends were cut back, 5 bases at V and 4 bases at J, with 5 bases in the middle. The CDR3 loop spans 11 amino acids. CDR3 in DNA: TGTGCCAGCAGTCACAGAGAGACCCAGTACTTC. Translated: CASSHRETQYF.

The chain has TRBV28 and TRBJ1-1; perhaps TRBD1 as D (5 bases). Germline V lookup: CDR1 MDHEN, CDR2 SYDVKM. This CDR3 contains 17 residues. The V and J ends lost 3 bases and 4 bases respectively, with 21 bases between them. Here the CDR3 reads CASSFYQVDTGITEAFF. The CDR3 nucleotides read TGTGCCAGCAGTTTCTACCAGGTGGACACCGGAATCACTGAAGCTTTCTTT.

The V and J genes are TRBV27 and TRBJ2-3; D tentatively reads TRBD1 or TRBD2 (6 bases each). Germline CDR1 and CDR2: MNHEY and SMNVEV (reference sequence). V was pared by 1 base and J by 6 bases, with 11 bases between. The CDR3 sequence is 14 residues long. CDR3 sequence (DNA): TGTGCCAGCAGTTTATTCCAAGGGGGGGATACGCAGTATTTT. Its protein product is CASSLFQGGDTQYF.

The DNA of the CDR3 is TGTGCCAGCAGTTTAACGCCCCGAAATGGCTACACCTTC. Amino acids: CASSLTPRNGYTF. This chain uses TRBV27 with TRBJ1-2; D remains ambiguous. The CDR3 is 13 residues long. CDR1 is MNHEY, CDR2 SMNVEV, per germline (reference sequence). The V and J ends lost 2 bases and 6 bases respectively, with 10 bases between them.

V usage is TRBV4-3 and J usage is TRBJ2-3, with D maybe TRBD2 (6 bases). The CDR3 loop spans 16 amino acids. Germline V gene lookup returns CDR1 LGHNA and CDR2 YSLEER. V was pared by 1 base and J by 0 bases, with 11 bases between. The CDR3 bases are TGCGCCAGCAGCCAAGTCGCCGGGACTAGCACAGATACGCAGTATTTT. The encoded protein is CASSQVAGTSTDTQYF.

The chain couples TRBV28 to TRBJ2-7; D not resolved. The CDR3 runs to 13 residues. Deletions cut 5 bases from V and 1 base from J, with 9 bases between. Per the germline V gene, CDR1 is MDHEN and CDR2 is SYDVKM. The CDR3 region has the DNA TGTGCCAGCAGTCCCGCAGAATCCTACGAGCAGTACTTC. Its translation: CASSPAESYEQYF.

The chain employs TRBV15 and TRBJ2-1; a possible D gene is TRBD2 (5 bases). The V end was cut by 1 base, the J end by 8 bases, with 9 bases between. Germline CDR1 is LNHNV and CDR2 is YYDKDF (reference sequence). The CDR3 has 13 residues. As DNA, the CDR3 is TGTGCCACCAGCAGAGCCGAGGGTGATGAGCAGTTCTTC. Amino acids: CATSRAEGDEQFF.

The chain employs TRBV28 and TRBJ1-2, with D perhaps TRBD1 (6 bases). Looked up from germline, CDR1 is MDHEN and CDR2 is SYDVKM. This CDR3 has 13 amino acids. V dropped 7 bases and J dropped 4 bases, with 13 bases sitting between them. The CDR3 spells CASTKGEAYGYTF. As DNA, the CDR3 is TGTGCCAGCACGAAGGGGGAGGCCTATGGCTACACCTTC.

The chain is built from TRBV7-9 and TRBJ2-1, with 10 bases that match TRBD2. Trimming removed 8 bases from V and 0 bases from J; junction bases left unmatched: 16. Germline loops: CDR1 SEHNR, CDR2 FQNEAQ (reference sequence). The length of the CDR3 is 19 residues. CDR3 sequence reads: CASGAFPGTSVSSYNEQFF. The CDR3 DNA follows: TGTGCCAGCGGAGCCTTCCCCGGGACTAGCGTAAGCTCCTACAATGAGCAGTTCTTC.

The J gene is TRBJ2-7, the V gene TRBV5-6; a possible D gene is TRBD1 (6 bases). Per the germline V gene, CDR1 is SGHDT and CDR2 is YYEEEE. V lost 4 bases and J lost 2, with 16 bases in between. The CDR3 has 15 residues. CDR3 amino acids: CASSITGTSTYEQYF. The CDR3 bases are TGTGCCAGCAGCATCACCGGGACATCGACCTACGAGCAGTACTTC.

This clone was seen just once. The gene calls are TRBV1 and TRBJ2-3; no DNA check was done on the table's D call, TRBD2. TRBV1 constitutes a pseudogene. The CDR3 is made up of 15 amino acids. CDR3: CTSSYSDWDTDTQYF. CDR3 sequence (DNA): TGCACCAGCAGTTACTCGGACTGGGACACAGATACGCAGTATTTT.

This rearrangement joins TRBV6-1 to TRBJ2-7, with 9 bases matching TRBD1. Trimming at V came to 4 bases and at J to 0 bases, leaving 4 bases not matched to a gene. Germline assignment: CDR1 MNHNS and CDR2 SASEGT. The CDR3 consists of 15 residues. The CDR3 nucleotides read TGTGCCAGCAGTGGACAGGGGGAAAACTCCTACGAGCAGTACTTC. Amino acid sequence: CASSGQGENSYEQYF.

This clone has just one count. In nucleotides, the CDR3 is TGTGCCAGCAGTTTTTTCAAGCGGGAGGGATCCTACGAGCAGTACTTC. Residues: CASSFFKREGSYEQYF. V and J are TRBV28 and TRBJ2-7; the match to TRBD2 covers 10 bases. The V gene's germline CDR1 is MDHEN and CDR2 SYDVKM. The CDR3 spans 16 residues. V shed 3 bases and J 1 base; nucleotides not matched to a gene: 6.

V gene TRBV5-1 combines with J gene TRBJ1-1; tentative D call: TRBD1 (5 bases). The ends were cut back, 0 bases at V and 0 bases at J, with 9 bases in the middle. The CDR3 has 15 amino acids. Germline values: CDR1 SGHRS, CDR2 YFSETQ. CDR3 region: CASSLAGGMNTEAFF. The CDR3 region has the DNA TGCGCCAGCAGCTTGGCCGGGGGAATGAACACTGAAGCTTTCTTT.

V is TRBV27 and J is TRBJ2-2; 11 bases map to TRBD2. CDR3 length: 11 amino acids. The germline gives CDR1 MNHEY, CDR2 SMNVEV (reference sequence). CDR3 residues: CVAGGLGELFF. CDR3 DNA: TGTGTAGCGGGAGGGCTCGGGGAGCTGTTTTTT.

The CDR3 protein is CASSIRGGLDEQYF. The CDR3 DNA reads TGTGCCAGTAGTATTAGGGGAGGATTGGACGAGCAGTACTTC. V and J are TRBV19 and TRBJ2-7, with D possibly matching TRBD2 (6 bases). The CDR3 has 14 residues. The V gene lost 3 bases and the J gene lost 5 bases, with 14 bases spanning the gap. CDR1 and CDR2 from the germline V gene are LNHDA and SQIVND (reference sequence). The full variable domain, rest sourced from reference TRBV19 and TRBJ2-7, is DGGITQSPKYLFRKEGQNVTLSCEQNLNHDAMYWYRQDPGQGLRLIYYSQIVNDFQKGDIAEGYSVSREKKESFPLTVTSAQKNPTAFYLCASSIRGGLDEQYFGPGTRLTVT.

The J gene is TRBJ2-5, the V gene TRBV11-3; D ambiguous. Germline CDR1 SGHNT, CDR2 YENEEA. Trimming shortened V by 5 bases and J by 4 bases, and 17 bases separated the two germline ends. This CDR3 region has 15 residues. CDR3 protein: CASSTVQAKGETQYF. The CDR3 DNA is TGTGCCAGCAGCACGGTGCAGGCGAAGGGAGAGACCCAGTACTTC.

The V gene is TRBV4-3, the J gene TRBJ2-4, with D unclear. V was pared by 0 bases and J by 4 bases, with 13 bases between. Germline V CDR1 and CDR2: LGHNA, YSLEER. This CDR3 contains 16 residues. The CDR3 protein is CASSQESMGFKNIQYF. In DNA, the CDR3 is TGCGCCAGCAGCCAAGAGTCGATGGGATTTAAAAACATTCAGTACTTC.

This clone was seen once. The gene calls are TRBV16 and TRBJ2-1, with TRBD1 matching 9 bases. Germline CDR1 is KGHSY and CDR2 is FQNENV. V lost 4 bases, J lost 2 bases, and 6 bases stayed unmatched. The CDR3 spans 16 residues. Written as DNA, the CDR3 is TGTGCCAGCAGCCCGAACAGGGGGCCTCCCTACAATGAGCAGTTCTTC. This encodes CASSPNRGPPYNEQFF.

The gene calls are TRBV15 and TRBJ2-7, with D possibly TRBD2 on 5 matching bases. This CDR3 has 13 residues. The germline CDR1 and CDR2 sequences are LNHNV and YYDKDF (reference sequence). The V gene lost 1 base and the J gene lost 4 bases, with 8 bases spanning the gap. CDR3 in DNA: TGTGCCACCAGCAGAGGTCGGGGTTACGAGCAGTACTTC. It yields the protein CATSRGRGYEQYF.

This clone was recorded only once. This sequence joins TRBV9 and TRBJ2-3; D is uncertain. Germline values: CDR1 SGDLS, CDR2 YYNGEE. The CDR3 consists of 13 residues. V was cut by 0 bases and J by 5 bases, with 7 bases left in between. CDR3 bases: TGTGCCAGCAGCGTAGACCCACAAGATACGCAGTATTTT. Its translation: CASSVDPQDTQYF.

This chain links TRBV6-5 with TRBJ2-2, with D uncertain. Trimming removed 4 bases from V and 2 bases from J, with 5 bases in between. The CDR3 is made up of 13 amino acids. The germline V gene has CDR1 MNHEY and CDR2 SVGAGI. This CDR3 reads CASSLTNTGELFF. CDR3 bases: TGTGCCAGCAGTTTGACTAACACCGGGGAGCTGTTTTTT.

CDR3 in amino acids: CASSLNVDPNTEAFF. The CDR3 coding sequence is TGTGCCAGCAGCTTAAATGTTGATCCGAACACTGAAGCTTTCTTT. The chain has TRBV11-2 and TRBJ1-1; no clear D. The CDR3 has 15 residues. CDR1 is SGHAT and CDR2 is FQNNGV in the germline V gene. V was shortened by 2 bases and J by 1 base, with 11 bases between the two germline ends.

The chain has TRBV11-3 and TRBJ2-2; TRBD1 might be the D (5 bases). Trimming cost V 0 bases and J 2 bases, with 10 bases left between them. The CDR3 length is 16 residues. Germline CDR1 is SGHNT and CDR2 is YENEEA. The CDR3 DNA reads as TGTGCCAGCAGCTTAGATCAAGGGGAAAACACCGGGGAGCTGTTTTTT. Protein product: CASSLDQGENTGELFF. Variable domain in full (rest from reference TRBV11-3 and TRBJ2-2): EAGVVQSPRYKIIEKKQPVAFWCNPISGHNTLYWYLQNLGQGPELLIRYENEEAVDDSQLPKDRFSAERLKGVDSTLKIQPAELGDSAVYLCASSLDQGENTGELFFGEGSRLTVL.

This chain joins TRBV2 and TRBJ2-7, with D perhaps matching TRBD1 or TRBD2 (5 bases each). CDR1 is SNHLY, CDR2 FYNNEI, per germline. V was cut by 4 bases and J by 6 bases, with 13 bases left in between. The CDR3 has 13 residues. The chain's CDR3 is CASSVGPGLEQYF. The CDR3 DNA sequence: TGTGCCAGCAGTGTGGGACCTGGGCTCGAGCAGTACTTC.

V usage is TRBV28 and J usage is TRBJ2-2; maybe TRBD2 (6 bases). V lost 1 base and J 3 bases, leaving 9 bases between the germline ends. CDR1 and CDR2 from the germline V gene are MDHEN and SYDVKM. The CDR3 is made up of 15 amino acids. The CDR3 DNA follows: TGTGCCAGCAGTTTATTAGCGGCCTACACCGGGGAGCTGTTTTTT. This codes for CASSLLAAYTGELFF. Drawing the rest from reference TRBV28 and TRBJ2-2, the complete variable domain is DVKVTQSSRYLVKRTGEKVFLECVQDMDHENMFWYRQDPGLGLRLIYFSYDVKMKEKGDIPEGYSVSREKKERFSLILESASTNQTSMYLCASSLLAAYTGELFFGEGSRLTVL.